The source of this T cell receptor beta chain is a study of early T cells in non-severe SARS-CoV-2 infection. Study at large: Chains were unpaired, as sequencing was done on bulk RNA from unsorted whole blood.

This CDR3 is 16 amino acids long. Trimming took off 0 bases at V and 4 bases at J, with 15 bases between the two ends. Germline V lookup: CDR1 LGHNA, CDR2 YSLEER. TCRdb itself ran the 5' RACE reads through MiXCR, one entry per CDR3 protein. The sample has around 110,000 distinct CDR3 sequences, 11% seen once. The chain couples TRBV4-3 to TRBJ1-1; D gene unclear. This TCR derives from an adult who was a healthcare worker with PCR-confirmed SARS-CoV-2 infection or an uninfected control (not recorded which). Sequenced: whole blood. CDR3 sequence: CASSQDWSGMATEAFF. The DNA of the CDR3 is TGCGCCAGCAGCCAAGATTGGTCCGGGATGGCCACTGAAGCTTTCTTT.